Listed below are T cell receptor beta chains from one sample, sequenced in a study of blood T cell repertoires in COVID-19. Sequencing used immunoSEQ multiplex PCR; TCRdb keeps in-frame clones, though not all of them. In the table there are about 44,000 clones, around 90% of which are singletons. Sequencing was performed on peripheral blood. The receptor set was obtained from a woman aged 80 or over in a cohort sampled during active or convalescent COVID-19. The CDR3 runs from the conserved cysteine through the conserved F or W. The D gene is left open where the match is weak. Some rows have no size entry. The others give once, few or many, or a class for an expanded clone.

v_gene: TRBV7-5; d_gene: .; j_gene: TRBJ2-7; abundance: .; CDR3aa: CARRGAGLGWYEQYF; CDR3nt: TGTGCCAGAAGAGGGGCGGGACTAGGTTGGTACGAGCAGTACTTC
v_gene: TRBV11-3; d_gene: TRBD1; j_gene: TRBJ1-1; abundance: .; CDR3aa: CASSWDRGNTEAFF; CDR3nt: TGTGCCAGCAGCTGGGACAGGGGGAACACTGAAGCTTTCTTT
v_gene: TRBV2; d_gene: TRBD1; j_gene: TRBJ1-2; abundance: .; CDR3aa: CASSDGTGGIYGYTF; CDR3nt: TGTGCCAGCAGTGACGGGACAGGGGGTATCTATGGCTACACCTTC
v_gene: TRBV6-2/TRBV6-3; d_gene: .; j_gene: TRBJ1-1; abundance: few; CDR3aa: CASSHGPRARAFF; CDR3nt: TGTGCCAGCAGTCACGGGCCCAGGGCGAGGGCTTTCTTT
v_gene: TRBV10-3; d_gene: TRBD1; j_gene: TRBJ1-1; abundance: .; CDR3aa: CAIRGTVNTEAFF; CDR3nt: TGTGCCATCAGGGGGACAGTAAACACTGAAGCTTTCTTT
v_gene: TRBV24-1; d_gene: .; j_gene: TRBJ2-2; abundance: few; CDR3aa: CATRPRGTGELFF; CDR3nt: TGTGCCACCAGGCCCAGGGGCACCGGGGAGCTGTTTTTT
v_gene: TRBV3-1/TRBV3-2; d_gene: .; j_gene: TRBJ1-1; abundance: .; CDR3aa: CASSLLDSYTEAFF; CDR3nt: TGTGCCAGCAGCCTACTGGACAGCTACACTGAAGCTTTCTTT
v_gene: TRBV7-2; d_gene: TRBD1; j_gene: TRBJ2-6; abundance: .; CDR3aa: CASRGQRLSGANVLTF; CDR3nt: TGTGCCAGCAGGGGACAGCGGCTCTCTGGGGCCAACGTCCTGACTTTC
v_gene: TRBV19; d_gene: .; j_gene: TRBJ1-1; abundance: .; CDR3aa: CATFRLTGMNTEAFF; CDR3nt: TGTGCCACCTTCCGCCTCACAGGGATGAACACTGAAGCTTTCTTT
v_gene: TRBV5-1; d_gene: TRBD1; j_gene: TRBJ2-7; abundance: few; CDR3aa: CASSSGTGIYEQYF; CDR3nt: TGCGCCAGCAGCTCCGGGACAGGGATCTACGAGCAGTACTTC
v_gene: TRBV19; d_gene: TRBD2; j_gene: TRBJ2-4; abundance: .; CDR3aa: CASRRLAGERTKNIQYF; CDR3nt: TGTGCCAGTAGGCGACTAGCGGGAGAGAGAACCAAAAACATTCAGTACTTC
v_gene: TRBV21-1; d_gene: .; j_gene: TRBJ2-2; abundance: .; CDR3aa: CASSTRGHYTGELFF; CDR3nt: TGTGCCAGCAGCACAAGGGGGCATTACACCGGGGAGCTGTTTTTT
v_gene: TRBV7-9; d_gene: .; j_gene: TRBJ1-6; abundance: .; CDR3aa: CASSYSDNSPLHF; CDR3nt: TGTGCCAGCAGCTACTCCGATAATTCACCCCTCCACTTT
v_gene: TRBV3-1/TRBV3-2; d_gene: TRBD2; j_gene: TRBJ2-1; abundance: once; CDR3aa: CASKLAGAYNEQFF; CDR3nt: TGTGCCAGCAAACTAGCGGGGGCCTACAATGAGCAGTTCTTC
v_gene: TRBV30; d_gene: .; j_gene: TRBJ1-4; abundance: .; CDR3aa: CAWSGGDAGVGEKLFF; CDR3nt: TGTGCCTGGAGCGGTGGCGATGCAGGGGTCGGGGAAAAACTGTTTTTT
v_gene: TRBV5-6; d_gene: TRBD1; j_gene: TRBJ2-7; abundance: .; CDR3aa: CASSLWDSEENF; CDR3nt: TGTGCCAGCAGCTTGTGGGACAGTGAAGAAAACTTC
v_gene: TRBV3-1/TRBV3-2; d_gene: .; j_gene: TRBJ2-3; abundance: few; CDR3aa: CASSPSGTPTDTQYF; CDR3nt: TGTGCCAGCAGCCCCTCCGGGACACCCACAGATACGCAGTATTTT
v_gene: TRBV5-4; d_gene: .; j_gene: TRBJ1-1; abundance: once; CDR3aa: CASSLTGRGLEAFF; CDR3nt: TGTGCCAGCAGCTTGACAGGGCGAGGTTTAGAAGCTTTCTTT
v_gene: TRBV5-4; d_gene: TRBD2; j_gene: TRBJ2-1; abundance: .; CDR3aa: CASSPGGGYNEQFF; CDR3nt: TGTGCCAGCAGCCCCGGGGGAGGGTACAATGAGCAGTTCTTC
v_gene: TRBV11-2; d_gene: .; j_gene: TRBJ1-4; abundance: .; CDR3aa: CASSVGGGGTGEKLFF; CDR3nt: TGTGCCAGCAGCGTAGGAGGTGGGGGGACGGGTGAAAAACTGTTTTTT
v_gene: TRBV7-2; d_gene: TRBD2; j_gene: TRBJ2-5; abundance: .; CDR3aa: CASSSGTSGRAFETQYF; CDR3nt: TGTGCCAGCAGTTCCGGGACTAGCGGGAGGGCCTTTGAGACCCAGTACTTC
v_gene: TRBV4-1; d_gene: .; j_gene: TRBJ1-2; abundance: .; CDR3aa: CASSRTPGGGNYGYTF; CDR3nt: TGCGCCAGCAGCCGGACCCCTGGGGGGGGGAACTATGGCTACACCTTC
v_gene: TRBV2; d_gene: .; j_gene: TRBJ1-5; abundance: .; CDR3aa: CASSRTVYSNQPQHF; CDR3nt: TGTGCCAGCAGTAGGACAGTTTATAGCAATCAGCCCCAGCATTTT
v_gene: TRBV7-9; d_gene: TRBD1; j_gene: TRBJ1-2; abundance: .; CDR3aa: CAGTGIGYDYGYTF; CDR3nt: TGTGCCGGGACAGGGATTGGTTATGACTATGGCTACACCTTC
v_gene: TRBV5-4; d_gene: .; j_gene: TRBJ2-7; abundance: .; CDR3aa: CASSLSRASYEQYF; CDR3nt: TGTGCCAGCAGCTTAAGCAGGGCATCCTACGAGCAGTACTTC
v_gene: TRBV7-2; d_gene: .; j_gene: TRBJ1-2; abundance: .; CDR3aa: CASSPGQRKFGYTF; CDR3nt: TGTGCCAGCAGCCCCGGACAGAGAAAGTTTGGCTACACCTTC
v_gene: TRBV5-1; d_gene: .; j_gene: TRBJ2-5; abundance: .; CDR3aa: CATTLSGTVGQETQYF; CDR3nt: TGCGCCACTACACTTTCGGGTACTGTAGGACAAGAGACCCAGTACTTC
v_gene: TRBV6-2/TRBV6-3; d_gene: TRBD1; j_gene: TRBJ1-5; abundance: .; CDR3aa: CASSQQGRGNQPQHF; CDR3nt: TGTGCCAGCAGTCAACAGGGGAGAGGCAATCAGCCCCAGCATTTT
v_gene: TRBV6-6; d_gene: .; j_gene: TRBJ2-6; abundance: .; CDR3aa: CASSPNHLRDTGSSGANVLTF; CDR3nt: TGTGCCAGCAGCCCCAACCATCTCCGGGACACGGGAAGCTCTGGGGCCAACGTCCTGACTTTC
v_gene: TRBV13; d_gene: TRBD1; j_gene: TRBJ1-5; abundance: .; CDR3aa: CASSESAQGINQPQHF; CDR3nt: TGTGCCAGCAGCGAGAGCGCACAGGGGATCAATCAGCCCCAGCATTTT
v_gene: TRBV6-5; d_gene: TRBD1; j_gene: TRBJ1-2; abundance: .; CDR3aa: CASARTGRSGYTF; CDR3nt: TGTGCCAGCGCCAGGACAGGGAGGTCTGGCTACACCTTC
v_gene: TRBV11-2; d_gene: TRBD2; j_gene: TRBJ2-1; abundance: .; CDR3aa: CASSFTSGDNNEQFF; CDR3nt: TGTGCCAGCAGCTTTACTAGCGGGGATAACAATGAGCAGTTCTTC
v_gene: TRBV5-4; d_gene: TRBD2; j_gene: TRBJ2-7; abundance: .; CDR3aa: CASSLDSGGYEQYF; CDR3nt: TGTGCCAGCAGCTTGGATAGCGGGGGTTACGAGCAGTACTTC
v_gene: TRBV24-1; d_gene: TRBD2; j_gene: TRBJ2-1; abundance: .; CDR3aa: CATSDPSSGTYNEQFF; CDR3nt: TGTGCCACCAGTGATCCATCTAGCGGGACCTACAATGAGCAGTTCTTC
v_gene: TRBV11-3; d_gene: .; j_gene: TRBJ2-7; abundance: .; CDR3aa: CASSLIRSSYEQYF; CDR3nt: TGTGCCAGCAGCTTAATACGCAGCTCCTACGAGCAGTACTTC
v_gene: TRBV15; d_gene: .; j_gene: TRBJ2-6; abundance: .; CDR3aa: CATSRDLRDSHSGANVLTF; CDR3nt: TGTGCCACCAGCAGAGATCTAAGGGACTCTCACTCTGGGGCCAACGTCCTGACTTTC
v_gene: TRBV28; d_gene: .; j_gene: TRBJ2-5; abundance: .; CDR3aa: CASKSNGRETQYF; CDR3nt: TGTGCCAGCAAATCTAACGGGAGAGAGACCCAGTACTTC
v_gene: TRBV2; d_gene: TRBD1; j_gene: TRBJ1-2; abundance: .; CDR3aa: CASSGQGATYGYTF; CDR3nt: TGTGCCAGCAGTGGGCAGGGGGCAACCTATGGCTACACCTTC
v_gene: TRBV6-5; d_gene: .; j_gene: TRBJ2-1; abundance: .; CDR3aa: CASVSSYNEQFF; CDR3nt: TGTGCCAGCGTGAGCTCCTACAATGAGCAGTTCTTC
v_gene: TRBV30; d_gene: .; j_gene: TRBJ1-1; abundance: once; CDR3aa: CAWTWANTEAFF; CDR3nt: TGTGCCTGGACTTGGGCGAACACTGAAGCTTTCTTT
v_gene: TRBV4-1; d_gene: TRBD1; j_gene: TRBJ1-4; abundance: .; CDR3aa: CASSQERRGPEKLFF; CDR3nt: TGCGCCAGCAGCCAAGAAAGGAGGGGGCCAGAAAAACTGTTTTTT
v_gene: TRBV5-4; d_gene: TRBD2; j_gene: TRBJ2-7; abundance: .; CDR3aa: CASSRGLAGKIYEQYF; CDR3nt: TGTGCCAGCAGCCGGGGACTAGCGGGGAAAATCTACGAGCAGTACTTC
v_gene: TRBV6-5; d_gene: TRBD2; j_gene: TRBJ2-7; abundance: .; CDR3aa: CASSKAASGGYEQYF; CDR3nt: TGTGCCAGCAGCAAAGCGGCTAGCGGGGGCTACGAGCAGTACTTC
v_gene: TRBV7-2; d_gene: TRBD2; j_gene: TRBJ2-3; abundance: once; CDR3aa: CASSLGLAGGGDTQYF; CDR3nt: TGTGCCAGCAGCTTAGGACTAGCGGGAGGGGGGGATACGCAGTATTTT
v_gene: TRBV12-3/TRBV12-4; d_gene: .; j_gene: TRBJ1-2; abundance: .; CDR3aa: CASRDSLYGYTF; CDR3nt: TGTGCCAGCAGGGACAGCCTCTATGGCTACACCTTC
v_gene: TRBV27; d_gene: .; j_gene: TRBJ1-2; abundance: .; CDR3aa: CASSLQRNYGYTF; CDR3nt: TGTGCCAGCAGTTTACAGCGTAACTATGGCTACACCTTC
v_gene: TRBV27; d_gene: TRBD1; j_gene: TRBJ1-6; abundance: .; CDR3aa: CASSLRDRSFRSPLHF; CDR3nt: TGTGCCAGCAGCCTGAGGGACAGAAGCTTCCGTTCACCCCTCCACTTT
v_gene: TRBV10-3; d_gene: .; j_gene: TRBJ1-2; abundance: .; CDR3aa: CAISETARVDGYTF; CDR3nt: TGTGCCATCAGTGAGACGGCCAGGGTTGATGGCTACACCTTC
v_gene: TRBV5-4; d_gene: TRBD2; j_gene: TRBJ2-5; abundance: .; CDR3aa: CASSPLASGSGETQYF; CDR3nt: TGTGCCAGCAGTCCTCTTGCTAGCGGGAGTGGAGAGACCCAGTACTTC
v_gene: TRBV3-1/TRBV3-2; d_gene: .; j_gene: TRBJ2-7; abundance: .; CDR3aa: CASSQVGQSFYEQYF; CDR3nt: TGTGCCAGCAGCCAAGTTGGACAGAGTTTTTACGAGCAGTACTTC
v_gene: TRBV7-2; d_gene: TRBD2; j_gene: TRBJ2-1; abundance: .; CDR3aa: CASSLVVGGAYNEQFF; CDR3nt: TGTGCCAGCAGCTTAGTCGTCGGGGGGGCTTACAATGAGCAGTTCTTC
v_gene: TRBV4-1; d_gene: TRBD1; j_gene: TRBJ2-7; abundance: .; CDR3aa: CASSQQGAYEQYF; CDR3nt: TGCGCCAGCAGCCAGCAGGGGGCCTACGAGCAGTACTTC
v_gene: TRBV7-9; d_gene: .; j_gene: TRBJ2-7; abundance: .; CDR3aa: CASSLAQPGTYEQYF; CDR3nt: TGTGCCAGCAGCTTAGCGCAGCCAGGGACCTACGAGCAGTACTTC
v_gene: TRBV6-5; d_gene: TRBD2; j_gene: TRBJ2-7; abundance: .; CDR3aa: CASSYILAVTGEQYF; CDR3nt: TGTGCCAGCAGTTACATACTAGCGGTGACGGGCGAGCAGTACTTC
v_gene: TRBV7-2; d_gene: .; j_gene: TRBJ2-2; abundance: few; CDR3aa: CASSSTGWTLTGELFF; CDR3nt: TGTGCCAGCAGCTCTACAGGTTGGACCCTCACCGGGGAGCTGTTTTTT